These 7 T cell receptor beta chains were all obtained from the same sample, sequenced in a study of shared clonotypes between healthy human individuals. Measured with immunoSEQ multiplex PCR; TCRdb has only the in-frame clones, and not every one. The table lists 2 million to 2.5 million clones, 85% to 95% of them singletons. Naive CD8 cells were CD45RO-negative, positively selected for CCR7, excluding terminally differentiated effector memory CD45RA+ cells. Sequenced: naive CD8+ T cells from PBMCs. These receptors came from a man between 18 and 35 years old in good health. Some clones in this sample may be carry-over from other donors' samples.

Here the CDR3 reads CATSRGGRIIQFEQYF. CDR3 nucleotides: TGTGCCACCAGCAGAGGGGGACGAATAATCCAATTCGAGCAGTACTTC. J is TRBJ2-7 and V is TRBV15; D is perhaps TRBD1 or TRBD2 (5 bases each). The V end lost 1 base, the J end lost 6 bases, and 19 bases lay between the germline ends. There are 16 residues in the CDR3. Germline CDR1 reads LNHNV; CDR2 reads YYDKDF (reference sequence).

This chain uses TRBV7-9 with TRBJ1-2; 7 positions agree with TRBD1. Germline assignment: CDR1 SEHNR and CDR2 FQNEAQ (reference sequence). CDR3 length: 15 residues. The J segment lost 3 bases and the V segment lost 6 bases, leaving 10 bases of the junction unmatched. CDR3 nucleotide sequence: TGTGCCAGCAGAACAGCCGGGACAGCCGACTATGGCTACACCTTC. Its protein is CASRTAGTADYGYTF.

The chain joins TRBV27 to TRBJ2-7; perhaps TRBD2 as D (5 bases). Germline loops: CDR1 MNHEY, CDR2 SMNVEV (reference sequence). Trimming removed 2 bases at V and 3 bases at J, with 11 bases between. The CDR3 contains 14 residues. The CDR3 DNA follows: TGTGCCAGCAGTTTAAAGAAAGGGAGCTACGAGCAGTACTTC. Amino acids: CASSLKKGSYEQYF.

The chain employs TRBV28 and TRBJ2-1, with 8 nucleotides matching TRBD2. CDR1 is MDHEN and CDR2 is SYDVKM in the germline V gene. The CDR3 is 15 amino acids. Unmatched junction bases numbered 9, after V lost 4 bases and J lost 7 bases. Written as DNA, the CDR3 is TGTGCCAGCAGTTACGAAGGACTAGCCTTTAATGAGCAGTTCTTC. Amino acids: CASSYEGLAFNEQFF.

The chain recombines TRBV7-8 with TRBJ2-5; D gene unclear. The germline V and J ends were trimmed by 0 bases and 2 bases, with 10 bases remaining between them. Germline values: CDR1 SGHVS, CDR2 FQNEAQ. The CDR3 has 15 amino acids. DNA of the CDR3: TGTGCCAGCAGCTTAGCTACCTGGGTACAAGAGACCCAGTACTTC. This encodes CASSLATWVQETQYF.

The chain has TRBV7-5 and TRBJ2-1; TRBD2 was called by the table and not checked on the DNA. TRBV7-5 is given as a pseudogene. CDR3 length: 19 residues. DNA for the CDR3: TGTGTCAGAAGCGCCGGGACTAGCGGGAGACGATGGACCTACAATGAGCAGTTCTTC. Translated: CVRSAGTSGRRWTYNEQFF.

This rearrangement joins TRBV10-3 to TRBJ2-7; the D gene is possibly TRBD1 (6 bases). Trimming left V 3 bases short and J 5 bases short, with 14 bases between. Looked up from germline, CDR1 is ENHRY and CDR2 is SYGVKD. The CDR3 is made up of 14 amino acids. Written as DNA, the CDR3 is TGTGCCATCAGTGATTTCAGGGGCGCCGACGAGCAGTACTTC. Its protein is CAISDFRGADEQYF.